These 23 T cell receptor beta chains share one sample of origin, sequenced in a study of blood T cell repertoires in COVID-19. Sequencing was performed with immunoSEQ multiplex PCR; in TCRdb, only in-frame clones are kept and a portion is missing. There are roughly 280,000 clones in the sample; under 90% occur only once, and roughly 2.2% lies in the top ten. Sequences were obtained from peripheral blood. The origin of the receptors is a man in his forties or fifties with acute or convalescent COVID-19.

V usage is TRBV5-6 and J usage is TRBJ1-1; D is uncertain. Trimming left V 4 bases short and J 7 bases short, with 14 bases between. The CDR3 loop spans 13 amino acids. Per germline, CDR1 SGHDT and CDR2 YYEEEE. As DNA, the CDR3 is TGTGCCAGCAGCCCTACCCCACGGGGTGAAGCTTTCTTT. This translates into CASSPTPRGEAFF.

V usage is TRBV2 and J usage is TRBJ2-3; no definite D call. V lost 6 bases and J 4 bases, leaving 11 bases between the germline ends. From germline, CDR1 is SNHLY and CDR2 FYNNEI. The CDR3 runs 13 residues. The DNA for the CDR3 is TGTGCCAGCAGGGCATCCTCCCCAGATACGCAGTATTTT. The encoded protein is CASRASSPDTQYF.

The rearrangement joins TRBV27 to TRBJ1-4; TRBD1 is a possible D gene (5 bases). This CDR3 spans 15 amino acids. The germline V gene has CDR1 MNHEY and CDR2 SMNVEV (reference sequence). Trimming removed 3 bases from V and 0 bases from J, with 8 bases in between. CDR3 sequence reads: CASSLRDSTNEKLFF. The DNA of the CDR3 is TGTGCCAGCAGTTTGAGGGACTCAACTAATGAAAAACTGTTTTTT.

The chain uses TRBV30 and TRBJ2-1; 8 positions agree with TRBD2. The CDR3 is 14 residues long. In germline, CDR1 is GTSNPN, CDR2 SVGIG (reference sequence). V was clipped by 0 bases and J by 15 bases; unmatched bases: 13. The chain's CDR3 is CAWSVRDAGRGPFF. DNA for the CDR3: TGTGCCTGGAGTGTCCGGGACGCCGGGAGGGGACCGTTCTTC. Using reference TRBV30 and TRBJ2-1 for the parts outside the CDR3, the full variable domain is SQTIHQWPATLVQPVGSPLSLECTVEGTSNPNLYWYRQAAGRGLQLLFYSVGIGQISSEVPQNLSASRPQDRQFILSSKKLLLSDSGFYLCAWSVRDAGRGPFFGPGTRLTVL.

The rearrangement joins TRBV9 to TRBJ2-4; TRBD2 might be the D (6 bases). Germline CDR1 is SGDLS and CDR2 is YYNGEE. The CDR3 spans 15 residues. With 0 bases removed from V and 7 bases from J, the gap between germline ends came to 14 bases. The CDR3 sequence is CASSVGGGRRNIQYF. CDR3 DNA: TGTGCCAGCAGCGTAGGAGGAGGGCGGCGGAACATTCAGTACTTC.

V and J are TRBV6-6 and TRBJ1-3; D is unresolved. CDR3 size: 14 residues. Trimming took 5 bases from V and 2 from J, leaving 10 bases between them. CDR1 is MNHNY and CDR2 is SVGAGI in the germline V gene (reference sequence). CDR3 loop: CASSPEPPGNTIYF. The CDR3 nucleotides are TGTGCCAGCAGTCCCGAGCCGCCTGGAAACACCATATATTTT.

The genes are TRBV19 and TRBJ2-7, with TRBD2 matching 7 bases. The trim removed 5 bases at V and 3 bases at J, leaving 16 bases unmatched. The CDR3 spans 17 residues. Looked up from germline, CDR1 is LNHDA and CDR2 is SQIVND (reference sequence). This chain's CDR3 is CASSATSSGQRGYEQYF. The CDR3, as DNA: TGTGCCAGTAGTGCCACCTCTAGCGGCCAGCGGGGCTACGAGCAGTACTTC. Complete variable domain (other parts from reference TRBV19 and TRBJ2-7): DGGITQSPKYLFRKEGQNVTLSCEQNLNHDAMYWYRQDPGQGLRLIYYSQIVNDFQKGDIAEGYSVSREKKESFPLTVTSAQKNPTAFYLCASSATSSGQRGYEQYFGPGTRLTVT.

Comments on this clone: The sample holds other DNA sequences that translate to the same CDR3. V and J are TRBV2 and TRBJ1-5, with 8 bases lining up with TRBD1. From germline, CDR1 is SNHLY and CDR2 FYNNEI. The length of the CDR3 is 15 residues. V shed 6 bases, J shed 1 base, and the junction held 5 bases outside the gene matches. Here the CDR3 reads CASSADRGSNQPQHF. The CDR3 DNA reads as TGTGCCAGCAGCGCTGACAGGGGAAGCAATCAGCCCCAGCATTTT.

The CDR3 is CATSRDASGRSGNTIYF. CDR3 nucleotide sequence: TGTGCCACCAGCAGAGACGCCTCGGGGAGATCTGGAAACACCATATATTTT. The chain recombines TRBV15 with TRBJ1-3; D remains ambiguous. Germline values: CDR1 LNHNV, CDR2 YYDKDF (reference sequence). The CDR3 sequence is 17 residues long. Trimming stripped 0 bases from V and 1 base from J, with 13 bases between.

The V and J genes are TRBV12-3 or TRBV12-4 and TRBJ2-4, with 7 bases matching TRBD2. The ends lost 9 bases at V and 5 bases at J; junction bases unmatched: 4. The CDR3 is 12 residues long. The CDR3 spells CASRGEENIQYF. CDR3 coding DNA: TGTGCCAGTCGGGGGGAGGAAAACATTCAGTACTTC.

Concerning this clone: A read error may account for a junction end that differs from germline. V and J are TRBV7-7 and TRBJ2-3; no clear D gene. Germline V gives CDR1 SSHAT, CDR2 FNYEAQ (reference sequence). The CDR3 sequence is 14 residues long. CDR3 sequence: CASSLSLSTDTQYF. As DNA, the CDR3 is TGTGCTAGCAGCCTAAGTCTTAGCACAGATACGCAGTATTTT.

This chain links TRBV19 with TRBJ2-2; 7 nucleotides agree with TRBD1. CDR1 LNHDA and CDR2 SQIVND come from the germline V gene (reference sequence). The junction had 12 bases not matched to a gene; V was cut back by 4 bases and J by 7 bases. CDR3 length equals 16 residues. In DNA form, the CDR3 reads TGTGCCAGTAGTACCCCCGGGACAGCGTGGGGCGGGGAGCTGTTTTTT. It translates to CASSTPGTAWGGELFF.

V and J are TRBV15 and TRBJ1-2; D remains unclear. Germline assignment: CDR1 LNHNV and CDR2 YYDKDF (reference sequence). The V end lost 5 bases, the J end lost 7 bases, and 20 bases lay between the germline ends. This CDR3 region has 15 residues. As DNA, the CDR3 is TGTGCCACCAGCCCAACCCCCCACGGGGATGGTGGCTACACCTTC. This encodes CATSPTPHGDGGYTF.

The chain joins TRBV7-3 to TRBJ2-1; 8 bases align to TRBD2. There are 16 residues in the CDR3. The germline V gene encodes CDR1 SGHTA and CDR2 FQGTGA. With 5 bases clipped from V and 6 bases from J, the junction kept 12 bases outside the gene matches. CDR3 nucleotides: TGTGCCAGCAGCGCCGGGTCGGGACTAGGAATCAATGAGCAGTTCTTC. Its protein product is CASSAGSGLGINEQFF.

Note on this clone: Compared with germline, one end of the junction differs, possibly owing to a read error. The gene calls are TRBV15 and TRBJ2-1; D possibly corresponds to TRBD2 (5 bases). Germline loops: CDR1 LNHNV, CDR2 YYDKDF (reference sequence). The CDR3 sequence is 13 residues long. CDR3 in DNA: TGTGCCACCAGCAGAAAATTGGGCCTCGAAGCGGTCTTC. Its protein is CATSRKLGLEAVF.

This clone is a singleton in its sample. The chain links TRBV10-1 to TRBJ2-1; 9 nucleotides match TRBD2. The CDR3 length is 16 residues. V trimming: 0 bases; J trimming: 4 bases; junction bases outside the gene matches: 4. From germline, CDR1 is WNHNN and CDR2 SYGVQD (reference sequence). The CDR3 protein is CASSESNLAGYNEQFF. CDR3 DNA sequence: TGCGCCAGCAGTGAGTCGAATCTAGCGGGGTACAATGAGCAGTTCTTC.

The V gene is TRBV2, the J gene TRBJ2-2, with 9 bases fitting TRBD1. V trimming: 5 bases; J trimming: 1 base; junction bases outside the gene matches: 5. The CDR3 contains 16 residues. CDR1 is SNHLY, CDR2 FYNNEI, per germline. CDR3 residues: CASSLQGARNTGELFF. The CDR3 DNA reads TGTGCCAGCAGTTTACAGGGGGCTAGGAACACCGGGGAGCTGTTTTTT.

CDR3 sequence (DNA): TGTGCCAGCAGTTTTTTACAGGGAAACACCATATATTTT. It yields the protein CASSFLQGNTIYF. The chain combines TRBV12-3 or TRBV12-4 with TRBJ1-3; D ambiguous. The CDR3 sequence is 13 residues long. Trimming removed 3 bases from V and 4 bases from J, with 7 bases in between.

The chain carries TRBV2 and TRBJ1-5, with a possible D match to TRBD1 (5 bases). The CDR3 is 17 amino acids. The germline V and J ends were trimmed by 3 bases and 1 base, with 16 bases remaining between them. CDR1 and CDR2 (germline): SNHLY, FYNNEI. The CDR3: CASSETGGGESNQPQHF. CDR3 coding DNA: TGTGCCAGCAGTGAGACCGGCGGGGGGGAGAGCAATCAGCCCCAGCATTTT.

The chain recombines TRBV19 with TRBJ1-2, with D possibly being TRBD1 (5 bases). Deletions cut 3 bases from V and 4 bases from J, with 12 bases between. Germline CDR1 and CDR2: LNHDA and SQIVND (reference sequence). This CDR3 is 14 amino acids long. CDR3 sequence (DNA): TGTGCCAGTAGTATTAGTCCAGGGATCTATGGCTACACCTTC. Protein product: CASSISPGIYGYTF.

This chain joins TRBV4-1 and TRBJ2-7, with 7 bases lining up with TRBD1. This CDR3 is built from 14 residues. V lost 4 bases and J lost 2; bases outside the gene matches: 5. The germline V gene encodes CDR1 MGHRA and CDR2 YSYEKL. The CDR3 sequence is CASSLGGQTYEQYF. The CDR3 bases are TGCGCCAGCAGCCTAGGGGGCCAGACCTACGAGCAGTACTTC.

The chain links TRBV6-5 to TRBJ2-7; weak D call: TRBD2 (6 bases). Germline lookup yields CDR1 MNHEY and CDR2 SVGAGI. The CDR3 spans 14 residues. The V gene lost 4 bases and the J gene lost 0 bases, with 10 bases spanning the gap. CDR3 nucleotide sequence: TGTGCCAGCAGTTTCGGAGGGAGCTCCTACGAGCAGTACTTC. Translation gives CASSFGGSSYEQYF.

The chain combines TRBV7-9 with TRBJ1-6; D call uncertain. The germline V gene has CDR1 SEHNR and CDR2 FQNEAQ (reference sequence). V lost 3 bases to trimming and J lost 7 bases, with 10 bases between them. This CDR3 spans 14 amino acids. The CDR3 region is CASSFEQTNSPLHF. CDR3 DNA sequence: TGTGCCAGCAGCTTCGAACAAACCAATTCACCCCTCCACTTT.